This passage covers 26 T cell receptor beta chains from one sample sequenced in a study of Graves' ophthalmopathy and Graves' hyperthyroidism. The authors amplified TCR beta CDR3 regions, and they did so from RNA transcripts for repertoire sequencing. Second-round multiplex PCR came after first-round RT-PCR with HTBI primers. TCRdb independently ran MiXCR on the multiplex PCR reads; one entry per CDR3 protein. The repertoire has hundreds of thousands of distinct CDR3 sequences, about two fifths of them found once; the top ten carry 2.5% to 3.5%. Sequencing was done on a sample of peripheral blood. These receptors were obtained from an adult man with Graves' ophthalmopathy.

This sequence joins TRBV5-4 and TRBJ2-7, with TRBD1 matching over 9 bases. J was trimmed by 4 bases and V by 2 bases; bases with no gene match: 7. Per germline, CDR1 SGHNT and CDR2 YYREEE (reference sequence). The length of the CDR3 is 15 residues. CDR3 nucleotides: TGTGCCAGCAGCTTTGGGACAGGGTCCCCTTACGAGCAGTACTTC. The encoded protein is CASSFGTGSPYEQYF. Filled out from reference TRBV5-4 and TRBJ2-7, the complete variable domain reads ETGVTQSPTHLIKTRGQQVTLRCSSQSGHNTVSWYQQALGQGPQFIFQYYREEENGRGNFPPRFSGLQFPNYSSELNVNALELDDSALYLCASSFGTGSPYEQYFGPGTRLTVT.

This sequence joins TRBV5-4 and TRBJ2-2, with 7 bases aligning to TRBD2. J lost 8 bases, V lost 3 bases, and 19 bases had no gene match. Germline V gene sequence: CDR1 SGHNT, CDR2 YYREEE (reference sequence). CDR3 length: 18 residues. CDR3: CASSSKTSRGRRPGELFF. The CDR3 nucleotides are TGTGCCAGCAGCTCTAAGACGTCGCGGGGGAGAAGGCCAGGGGAGCTGTTTTTT.

This clonotype showed up just once. The rearrangement uses TRBV25-1 and TRBJ2-7, with D perhaps TRBD2 (5 bases). The CDR3 has 14 amino acids. Germline V lookup: CDR1 MGHDK, CDR2 SYGVNS. With 4 bases removed from V and 4 bases from J, the gap between germline ends came to 14 bases. The CDR3 sequence is CASSASPLDYEQYF. The CDR3 nucleotides read TGTGCCAGCAGTGCTAGCCCCCTGGATTACGAGCAGTACTTC.

Note on this clonotype: The conserved phenylalanine or tryptophan is not found at the CDR3 terminus, so this likely reflects a read error. The limits of the CDR3 on the DNA are not certain, so only TCRdb's listed CDR3 is given. The chain is built from TRBV7-2 and TRBJ2-2; the D segment call TRBD2 is taken from the table without a DNA check. The CDR3 contains 9 residues when both ends are counted. Germline CDR1 is SGHTA and CDR2 is FQGNSA. This chain's CDR3 is CASSLAGGV.

V and J are TRBV10-3 and TRBJ1-2, with TRBD1 as a possible D gene (5 bases). V shed 10 bases and J shed 8 bases, with 23 bases lying between them. Germline values: CDR1 ENHRY, CDR2 SYGVKD. The CDR3 totals 14 residues. The CDR3 DNA sequence: TGTGCCAGCTCGCCAGGCAGGGAAAAGCGAGGCTACACCTTC. This gives the protein CASSPGREKRGYTF.

This clonotype was detected a few times. This chain uses TRBV2 with TRBJ1-5; D remains ambiguous. The CDR3 totals 13 residues. Trimming shortened V by 5 bases and J by 3 bases, and 8 bases separated the two germline ends. The germline CDR1 and CDR2 sequences are SNHLY and FYNNEI. CDR3 DNA sequence: TGTGCCAGCAGTTTACAATTCAATCAGCCCCAGCATTTT. It yields the protein CASSLQFNQPQHF.

This clonotype was found many times. The chain employs TRBV20-1 and TRBJ2-5; unclear D gene. Germline CDR1 reads DFQATT; CDR2 reads SNEGSKA (reference sequence). The V gene lost 2 bases and the J gene lost 2 bases, with 9 bases spanning the gap. CDR3 length: 13 residues. The CDR3, as DNA: TGCAGTGCTAGACCCGAGAATCAAGAGACCCAGTACTTC. Its translation is CSARPENQETQYF.

The V and J genes are TRBV2 and TRBJ1-1; D remains ambiguous. The CDR3 is made up of 12 amino acids. CDR1 SNHLY and CDR2 FYNNEI come from the germline V gene. V shed 4 bases and J shed 8 bases, with 11 bases lying between them. The CDR3 DNA sequence: TGTGCCAGCAGTGTGGTCGGCTCCGAAGCTTTCTTT. Translated: CASSVVGSEAFF.

This clonotype was detected a few times. The CDR3 here is CASSPRTSGRTDTQYF. CDR3 sequence (DNA): TGTGCCAGCAGCCCCCGGACTAGCGGCCGCACAGATACGCAGTATTTT. The chain uses TRBV7-9 and TRBJ2-3; 10 bases agree with TRBD2. Germline CDR1 SEHNR, CDR2 FQNEAQ (reference sequence). This CDR3 has 16 residues. The V gene end was trimmed by 5 bases and the J gene end by 1 base; junction bases not matched to a gene: 6.

This clonotype was detected ten times or more. The rearrangement uses TRBV24-1 and TRBJ2-5; no clear D gene. V lost 0 bases and J 3 bases, leaving 4 bases between the germline ends. The CDR3 runs to 13 residues. Germline CDR1 is KGHDR and CDR2 is SFDVKD. The CDR3 protein is CATSDLEKETQYF. In DNA form, the CDR3 reads TGTGCCACCAGTGATTTGGAAAAAGAGACCCAGTACTTC.

This clonotype was detected many times. This rearrangement joins TRBV7-9 to TRBJ1-2; TRBD1 matches 7 bases. Germline V gives CDR1 SEHNR, CDR2 FQNEAQ (reference sequence). The CDR3 is 13 amino acids. V shed 5 bases, J shed 8 bases, and the junction held 8 bases outside the gene matches. The CDR3 here is CASSPQGPGGYTF. CDR3 in DNA: TGTGCCAGCAGCCCACAGGGGCCCGGGGGCTACACCTTC.

The rearrangement joins TRBV5-1 to TRBJ2-7, with 9 nucleotides matching TRBD2. With 4 bases clipped from V and 5 bases from J, the junction kept 16 bases outside the gene matches. CDR3 length: 17 amino acids. Germline V gene sequence: CDR1 SGHRS, CDR2 YFSETQ. CDR3 in amino acids: CASSPLPGLATVNEQYF. DNA of the CDR3: TGCGCCAGCAGCCCACTCCCCGGACTAGCGACCGTTAACGAGCAGTACTTC.

This chain connects TRBV9 to TRBJ2-2; D is undetermined. Germline values: CDR1 SGDLS, CDR2 YYNGEE. The CDR3 totals 12 residues. Trimming took 2 bases from V and 8 from J, leaving 7 bases between them. The CDR3 nucleotides read TGTGCCAGCAGCGTGTGGCCAGGGGAGCTGTTTTTT. It specifies CASSVWPGELFF. Based on the CDR3 plus reference TRBV9 and TRBJ2-2, the full variable domain is DSGVTQTPKHLITATGQRVTLRCSPRSGDLSVYWYQQSLDQGLQFLIQYYNGEERAKGNILERFSAQQFPDLHSELNLSSLELGDSALYFCASSVWPGELFFGEGSRLTVL.

As to this clonotype: One end of the junction does not line up with germline, which may come from a read error. The rearrangement uses TRBV7-3 and TRBJ1-1, with a tentative D call TRBD1 (6 bases). The CDR3 extends over 9 amino acids. Germline assignment: CDR1 SGHTA and CDR2 FQGTGA. CDR3 sequence: CASSLAGAF. Here the CDR3 DNA reads TGTGCCAGCAGCCTAGCGGGGGCATTT.

In this sample, this clonotype turned up many times. This chain connects TRBV7-2 to TRBJ2-5, with D perhaps matching TRBD1 (6 bases). The germline gives CDR1 SGHTA, CDR2 FQGNSA. The germline V and J ends were trimmed by 1 base and 1 base, with 7 bases remaining between them. The CDR3 is 14 residues long. CDR3 sequence (DNA): TGTGCCAGCAGCTTAGACAGGGTCCAAGAGACCCAGTACTTC. This sequence encodes CASSLDRVQETQYF. The complete variable domain, with remaining parts taken from reference TRBV7-2 and TRBJ2-5, reads GAGVSQSPSNKVTEKGKDVELRCDPISGHTALYWYRQSLGQGLEFLIYFQGNSAPDKSGLPSDRFSAERTGGSVSTLTIQRTQQEDSAVYLCASSLDRVQETQYFGPGTRLLVL.

The V and J genes are TRBV29-1 and TRBJ2-5, with 9 bases identical to TRBD1. The J segment lost 1 base and the V segment lost 8 bases, leaving 5 bases of the junction unmatched. Germline V lookup: CDR1 SQVTM, CDR2 ANQGSEA. The CDR3 contains 13 residues. CDR3 DNA sequence: TGCAGCCATCACAGGGGGCCCCAAGAGACCCAGTACTTC. It codes for CSHHRGPQETQYF.

The V and J genes are TRBV6-5 and TRBJ2-6; 9 bases agree with TRBD2. Germline trimming cut 8 bases from V and 0 bases from J; bases unmatched to any gene: 14. This CDR3 spans 19 amino acids. Per the germline V gene, CDR1 is MNHEY and CDR2 is SVGAGI. The CDR3 region has the DNA TGTGCCAGCCGAGTCCTAGCGGGGTACTCCTACTCTGGGGCCAACGTCCTGACTTTC. Amino acids: CASRVLAGYSYSGANVLTF.

This chain links TRBV10-3 with TRBJ1-5; 8 nucleotides line up with TRBD1. The V gene end was trimmed by 0 bases and the J gene end by 0 bases; junction bases not matched to a gene: 4. CDR1 is ENHRY, CDR2 SYGVKD, per germline. This CDR3 comprises 17 residues. The CDR3 is CAISESRTGNSNQPQHF. The CDR3 region has the DNA TGTGCCATCAGTGAGTCGCGGACAGGGAATAGCAATCAGCCCCAGCATTTT.

This clonotype occurred once. The rearrangement links TRBV4-2 to TRBJ2-7, with a weak D call TRBD2 (6 bases). From germline, CDR1 is LGHNA and CDR2 YNFKEQ. CDR3 length: 15 amino acids. Trimming stripped 4 bases from V and 3 bases from J, with 16 bases between. The CDR3 region has the DNA TGTGCCAGCAGCCCTCTTACCGGGACTGACTACGAGCAGTACTTC. Translated: CASSPLTGTDYEQYF.

With regard to this clonotype: This may arise from a read error, as a much more abundant clone is one base away. The CDR3 coding sequence is TGTGCCACCAGCAGTTCAGCGACTTCCTACGAGCGGTACTTC. This encodes CATSSSATSYERYF. The V and J genes are TRBV15 and TRBJ2-7; unclear D gene. Germline-derived CDR1 and CDR2 are LNHNV and YYDKDF (reference sequence). This CDR3 contains 14 residues. Filled out from reference TRBV15 and TRBJ2-7, the complete variable domain reads DAMVIQNPRYQVTQFGKPVTLSCSQTLNHNVMYWYQQKSSQAPKLLFHYYDKDFNNEADTPDNFQSRRPNTSFCFLDIRSPGLGDTAMYLCATSSSATSYERYFGPGTRLTVT.

V usage is TRBV25-1 and J usage is TRBJ1-2; D not certain. The V gene lost 5 bases and the J gene lost 1 base, with 20 bases spanning the gap. The CDR3 totals 17 residues. From germline, CDR1 is MGHDK and CDR2 SYGVNS. Here the CDR3 DNA reads TGTGCCAGCAGTCCCGGAATCGACACCGAGTTTAACTATGGCTACACCTTC. Translation gives CASSPGIDTEFNYGYTF.

This rearrangement joins TRBV7-3 to TRBJ2-2; TRBD2 might be the D (6 bases). The V and J ends lost 3 bases and 3 bases respectively, with 17 bases between them. Germline CDR1 is SGHTA and CDR2 is FQGTGA. The CDR3 is 17 amino acids. The CDR3 region has the DNA TGTGCCAGCAGCTTCATCATCCCCGGGACTTACACCGGGGAGCTGTTTTTT. Protein sequence: CASSFIIPGTYTGELFF. The variable domain in full, with the rest retrieved from reference TRBV7-3 and TRBJ2-2, is GAGVSQTPSNKVTEKGKYVELRCDPISGHTALYWYRQSLGQGPEFLIYFQGTGAADDSGLPNDRFFAVRPEGSVSTLKIQRTERGDSAVYLCASSFIIPGTYTGELFFGEGSRLTVL.

This clonotype was seen a handful of times. The chain employs TRBV27 and TRBJ1-5; the match to TRBD1 covers 9 bases. With V trimmed by 5 bases and J by 4 bases, 6 bases remained unmatched. There are 15 residues in the CDR3. CDR1 and CDR2 (germline): MNHEY, SMNVEV (reference sequence). The CDR3 protein is CASSIGTGTNQPQHF. The CDR3 nucleotides read TGTGCCAGCAGTATCGGGACAGGGACTAATCAGCCCCAGCATTTT.

The J gene is TRBJ2-7, the V gene TRBV10-2; 10 bases are shared with TRBD2. The germline CDR1 and CDR2 sequences are WSHSY and SAAADI. Trimming cost V 2 bases and J 9 bases; bases outside gene matches: 7. The CDR3 is made up of 14 amino acids. CDR3 amino acids: CASSEQTSGSGQYF. The DNA of the CDR3 is TGCGCCAGCAGTGAGCAGACTAGCGGGTCTGGGCAGTACTTC.

The table lists this clonotype with many counts. V is TRBV14 and J is TRBJ1-6; 9 positions match TRBD1. Per the germline V gene, CDR1 is SGHDN and CDR2 is FVKESK. The V and J ends lost 3 bases and 9 bases, in that order; junction bases with no gene match: 6. The CDR3 consists of 15 residues. The CDR3 protein is CASSHDRGDRSPLHF. DNA for the CDR3: TGTGCCAGCAGCCATGACAGGGGGGACCGTTCACCCCTCCACTTT.

With respect to this clonotype: Possible read error: a much larger clone is one base away. A read error is likely, as this CDR3 ends without the conserved phenylalanine or tryptophan. J is TRBJ2-5 and V is TRBV5-1; 8 bases are a match to TRBD2. Germline V gene lookup returns CDR1 SGHRS and CDR2 YFSETQ. V lost 1 base, J lost 2 bases, and 4 bases stayed unmatched. The CDR3 has 15 residues. CDR3 bases: TGCGCCAGCAGCTTGTACGGGAGGGTACAAGAGACCCAGTACCTC. Amino acids: CASSLYGRVQETQYL.